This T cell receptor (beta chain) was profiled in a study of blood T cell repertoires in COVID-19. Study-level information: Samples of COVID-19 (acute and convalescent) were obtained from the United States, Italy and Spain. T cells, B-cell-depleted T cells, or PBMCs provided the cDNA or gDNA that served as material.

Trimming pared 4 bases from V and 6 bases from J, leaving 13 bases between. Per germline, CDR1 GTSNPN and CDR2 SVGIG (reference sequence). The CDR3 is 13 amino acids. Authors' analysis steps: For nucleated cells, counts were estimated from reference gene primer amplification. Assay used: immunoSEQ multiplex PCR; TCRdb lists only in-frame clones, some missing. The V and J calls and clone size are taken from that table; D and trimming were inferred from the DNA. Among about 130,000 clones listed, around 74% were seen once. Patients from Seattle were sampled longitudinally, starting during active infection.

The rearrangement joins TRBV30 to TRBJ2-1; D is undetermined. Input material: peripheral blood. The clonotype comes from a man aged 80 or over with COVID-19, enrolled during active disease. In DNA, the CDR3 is TGTGCCTGGACCTACCATGAACGCAATGAGCAGTTCTTC. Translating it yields CAWTYHERNEQFF.